These 10 T cell receptor beta chains share one sample of origin, sequenced in a study of T cell responses to AZD1222 COVID-19 vaccine. TCRdb keeps only in-frame clones here, not all; method: immunoSEQ multiplex PCR. The data hold some 120,000 clones, with 90% to 95% observed a single time. The input for sequencing was peripheral blood, taken on day 0 of AZD1222 vaccination. The source is an adult in good health.

The chain has TRBV5-5 and TRBJ1-1; D gene uncertain. The CDR3 totals 14 residues. Trimming took 4 bases from V and 5 from J, leaving 15 bases between them. From germline, CDR1 is SGHKS and CDR2 YYEKEE (reference sequence). CDR3 nucleotides: TGTGCCAGCAGCCCGAACCTCATGTCGACTGAAGCTTTCTTT. This encodes CASSPNLMSTEAFF. Combining the CDR3 with reference TRBV5-5 and TRBJ1-1 gives the whole variable domain DAGVTQSPTHLIKTRGQQVTLRCSPISGHKSVSWYQQVLGQGPQFIFQYYEKEERGRGNFPDRFSARQFPNYSSELNVNALLLGDSALYLCASSPNLMSTEAFFGQGTRLTVV.

The genes are TRBV3-1 (or the pseudogene TRBV3-2) and TRBJ1-1; 8 bases align to TRBD1. V trimming: 2 bases; J trimming: 4 bases; junction bases outside the gene matches: 9. Looked up from germline, CDR1 is LGHDT and CDR2 is YNNKEL (reference sequence). The CDR3 loop spans 16 amino acids. For the CDR3, the DNA is TGTGCCAGCAGCCAACCTTCGCAGGGGGCGACCACTGAAGCTTTCTTT. The encoded protein is CASSQPSQGATTEAFF.

The chain recombines TRBV7-2 with TRBJ2-1, with D uncertain. Trimming removed 3 bases from V and 7 bases from J, with 7 bases in between. Germline CDR1 SGHTA, CDR2 FQGNSA. This CDR3 has 12 residues. The CDR3 DNA follows: TGTGCCAGCAGCTTTAGACTTAATGAGCAGTTCTTC. Its protein is CASSFRLNEQFF.

The chain joins TRBV7-3 to TRBJ2-7; no clear D gene. Trimming cost V 2 bases and J 5 bases, with 10 bases left between them. The CDR3 is 13 amino acids. Germline CDR1 and CDR2: SGHTA and FQGTGA. The DNA for the CDR3 is TGTGCCAGCAGCTTAGAGTCCCGGGACGAGCAGTACTTC. Translation gives CASSLESRDEQYF.

The count of this clone is one. This chain joins TRBV11-2 and TRBJ2-2; D ambiguous. The germline CDR1 and CDR2 sequences are SGHAT and FQNNGV. V lost 1 base, J lost 2 bases, and 5 bases lay in between. The length of the CDR3 is 14 residues. The CDR3 DNA sequence: TGTGCCAGCAGCTTAGGCGGAAACACCGGGGAGCTGTTTTTT. Residues: CASSLGGNTGELFF.

The chain uses TRBV27 and TRBJ1-2; 7 nucleotides agree with TRBD1. CDR1 is MNHEY, CDR2 SMNVEV, per germline (reference sequence). The CDR3 length is 14 residues. After removal of 6 bases from V and 4 bases from J, the junction contained 8 bases not matched to a gene. The CDR3: CASRSGGGSYGYTF. In DNA form, the CDR3 reads TGTGCCAGCAGGAGCGGAGGGGGCAGCTATGGCTACACCTTC.

The chain links TRBV5-1 to TRBJ2-7; D is undetermined. The CDR3 is 13 residues long. V shed 0 bases and J shed 4 bases, with 8 bases lying between them. CDR1 is SGHRS and CDR2 is YFSETQ in the germline V gene. For the CDR3, the DNA is TGCGCCAGCAGCTTGGAACCGAATTACGAGCAGTACTTC. Translation gives CASSLEPNYEQYF.

The rearrangement links TRBV7-8 to TRBJ1-5; tentative D call: TRBD1 (5 bases). V dropped 2 bases and J dropped 2 bases, with 25 bases sitting between them. CDR1 is SGHVS and CDR2 is FQNEAQ in the germline V gene. The CDR3 covers 20 residues. The CDR3 here is CASSLYGHGAGLIGNQPQHF. In nucleotides, the CDR3 is TGTGCCAGCAGCTTATACGGACACGGGGCAGGATTGATCGGCAATCAGCCCCAGCATTTT.

This rearrangement joins TRBV4-3 to TRBJ1-5; D is possibly TRBD1 (5 bases). The CDR3 is made up of 15 amino acids. Per germline, CDR1 LGHNA and CDR2 YSLEER. The V gene lost 3 bases and the J gene lost 7 bases, with 16 bases spanning the gap. This CDR3 reads CASSQVHDSRQPQHF. The CDR3 DNA follows: TGCGCCAGCAGCCAGGTACATGACAGTAGACAGCCCCAGCATTTT.

The rearrangement joins TRBV6-5 to TRBJ1-5; TRBD1 might be the D (6 bases). The CDR3 runs 15 residues. Germline V gene sequence: CDR1 MNHEY, CDR2 SVGAGI. V was shortened by 6 bases and J by 0 bases, with 12 bases between the two germline ends. CDR3 region: CASRNRDISNQPQHF. CDR3 coding DNA: TGTGCCAGCAGAAACCGGGACATTAGCAATCAGCCCCAGCATTTT.